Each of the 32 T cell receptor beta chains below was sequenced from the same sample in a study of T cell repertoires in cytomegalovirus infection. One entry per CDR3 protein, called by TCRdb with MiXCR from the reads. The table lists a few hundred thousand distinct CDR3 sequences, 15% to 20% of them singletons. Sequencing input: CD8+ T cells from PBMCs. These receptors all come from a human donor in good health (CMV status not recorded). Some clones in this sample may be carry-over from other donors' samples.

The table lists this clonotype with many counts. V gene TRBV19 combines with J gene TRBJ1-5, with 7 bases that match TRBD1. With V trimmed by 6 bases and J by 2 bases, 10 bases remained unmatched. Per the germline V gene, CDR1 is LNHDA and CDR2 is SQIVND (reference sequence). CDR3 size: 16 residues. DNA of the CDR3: TGTGCCAGTAGACTTAATCACAGGGGTGGCAATCAGCCCCAGCATTTT. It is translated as CASRLNHRGGNQPQHF.

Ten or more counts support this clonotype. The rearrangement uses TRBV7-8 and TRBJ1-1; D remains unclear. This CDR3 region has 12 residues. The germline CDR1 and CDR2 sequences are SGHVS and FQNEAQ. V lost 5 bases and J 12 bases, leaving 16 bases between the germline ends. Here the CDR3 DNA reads TGTGCCAGCAGCCAACGCCTGTTCAGCCCTTTCTTT. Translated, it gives CASSQRLFSPFF.

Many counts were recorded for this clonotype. This chain's CDR3 is CASSLFGTANTEAFF. The DNA of the CDR3 is TGTGCCAGCAGCCTATTCGGGACAGCGAACACTGAAGCTTTCTTT. The V gene is TRBV6-2 or TRBV6-3, the J gene TRBJ1-1; 7 nucleotides align to TRBD1. Trimming at V came to 6 bases and at J to 1 base, leaving 8 bases not matched to a gene. Germline V gene lookup returns CDR1 MNHEY and CDR2 SVGEGT. The CDR3 has 15 amino acids.

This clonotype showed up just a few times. The CDR3 loop reads CASSYSGTGSTEAFF. CDR3 sequence (DNA): TGCGCCAGCAGCTACTCCGGGACAGGGAGCACTGAAGCTTTCTTT. This rearrangement joins TRBV4-1 to TRBJ1-1; 9 bases map to TRBD1. Losses at the gene ends were 5 bases for V and 4 bases for J; bases not matched to a gene: 8. The germline V gene has CDR1 MGHRA and CDR2 YSYEKL. CDR3 length: 15 residues.

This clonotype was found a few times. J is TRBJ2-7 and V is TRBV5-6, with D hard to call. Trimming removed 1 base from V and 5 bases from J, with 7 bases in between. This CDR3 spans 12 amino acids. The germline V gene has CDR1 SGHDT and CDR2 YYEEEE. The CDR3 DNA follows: TGTGCCAGCAGCTTGACGTACCACGAGCAGTACTTC. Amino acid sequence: CASSLTYHEQYF.

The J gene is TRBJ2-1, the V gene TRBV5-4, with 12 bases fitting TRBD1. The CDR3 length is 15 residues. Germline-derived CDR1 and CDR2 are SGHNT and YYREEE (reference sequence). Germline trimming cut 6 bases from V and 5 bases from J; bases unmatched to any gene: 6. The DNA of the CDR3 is TGTGCCAGCACCGGGGACAGGGGGCCCGACAATGAGCAGTTCTTC. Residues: CASTGDRGPDNEQFF.

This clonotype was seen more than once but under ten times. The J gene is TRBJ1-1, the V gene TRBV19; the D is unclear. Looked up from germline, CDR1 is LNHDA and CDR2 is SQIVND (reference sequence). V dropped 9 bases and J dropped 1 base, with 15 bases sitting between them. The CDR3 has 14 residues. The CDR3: CASLNTYRNTEAFF. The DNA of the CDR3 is TGTGCCAGCCTGAACACCTACAGGAACACTGAAGCTTTCTTT. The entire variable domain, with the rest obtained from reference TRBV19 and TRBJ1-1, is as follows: DGGITQSPKYLFRKEGQNVTLSCEQNLNHDAMYWYRQDPGQGLRLIYYSQIVNDFQKGDIAEGYSVSREKKESFPLTVTSAQKNPTAFYLCASLNTYRNTEAFFGQGTRLTVV.

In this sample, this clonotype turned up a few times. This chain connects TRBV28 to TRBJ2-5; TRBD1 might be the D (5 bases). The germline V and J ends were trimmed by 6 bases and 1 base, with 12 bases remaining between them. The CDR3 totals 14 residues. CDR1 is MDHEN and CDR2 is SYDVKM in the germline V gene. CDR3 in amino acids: CASRPDRVQETQYF. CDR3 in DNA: TGTGCCAGCAGGCCCGACAGAGTCCAAGAGACCCAGTACTTC.

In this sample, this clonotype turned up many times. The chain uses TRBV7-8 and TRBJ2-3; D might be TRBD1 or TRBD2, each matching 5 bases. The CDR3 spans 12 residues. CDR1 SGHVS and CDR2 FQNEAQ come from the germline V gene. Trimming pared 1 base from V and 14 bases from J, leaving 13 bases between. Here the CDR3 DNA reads TGTGCCAGCAGCTTAGGAACGGGGCCGGGGTATTTT. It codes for CASSLGTGPGYF. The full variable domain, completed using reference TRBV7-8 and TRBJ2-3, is GAGVSQSPRYKVAKRGQDVALRCDPISGHVSLFWYQQALGQGPEFLTYFQNEAQLDKSGLPSDRFFAERPEGSVSTLKIQRTQQEDSAVYLCASSLGTGPGYFGPGTRLTVL.

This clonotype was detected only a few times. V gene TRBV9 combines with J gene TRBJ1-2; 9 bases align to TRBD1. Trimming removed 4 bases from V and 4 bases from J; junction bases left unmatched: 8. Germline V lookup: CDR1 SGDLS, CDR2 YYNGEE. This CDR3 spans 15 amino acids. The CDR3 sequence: CASSPGTGNLYGYTF. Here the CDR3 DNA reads TGTGCCAGCAGCCCCGGGACAGGGAACCTCTATGGCTACACCTTC.

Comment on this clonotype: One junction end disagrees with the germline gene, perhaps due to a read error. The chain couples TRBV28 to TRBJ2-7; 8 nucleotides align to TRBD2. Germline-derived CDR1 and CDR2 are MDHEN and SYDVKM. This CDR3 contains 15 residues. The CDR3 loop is CASSLGAGGSYEHYF. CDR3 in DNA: TGTGCCAGCAGTTTAGGGGCGGGGGGATCCTACGAGCACTACTTC.

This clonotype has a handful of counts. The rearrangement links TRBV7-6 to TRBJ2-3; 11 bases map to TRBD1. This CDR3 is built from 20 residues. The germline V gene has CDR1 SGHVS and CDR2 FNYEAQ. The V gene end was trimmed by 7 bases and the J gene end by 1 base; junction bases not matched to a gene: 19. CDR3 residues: CASTQLIGQGALARTDTQYF. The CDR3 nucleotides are TGTGCCAGCACCCAGCTTATCGGACAGGGGGCCCTTGCCCGCACAGATACGCAGTATTTT.

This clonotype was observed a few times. The CDR3 sequence is CASSPNDRENTGELFF. The CDR3 DNA sequence: TGTGCCAGCTCACCCAACGACAGGGAGAACACCGGGGAGCTGTTTTTT. The chain recombines TRBV18 with TRBJ2-2; 7 positions match TRBD1. This CDR3 has 16 residues. Germline CDR1 KGHSH, CDR2 LQKENI. The ends lost 3 bases at V and 1 base at J; junction bases unmatched: 5.

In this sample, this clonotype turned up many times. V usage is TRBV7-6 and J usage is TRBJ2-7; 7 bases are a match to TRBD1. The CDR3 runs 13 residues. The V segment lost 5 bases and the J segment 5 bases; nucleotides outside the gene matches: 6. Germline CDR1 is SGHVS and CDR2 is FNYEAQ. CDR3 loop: CASSPYTGDEQYF. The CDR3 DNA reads TGTGCCAGCAGCCCCTATACAGGGGACGAGCAGTACTTC.

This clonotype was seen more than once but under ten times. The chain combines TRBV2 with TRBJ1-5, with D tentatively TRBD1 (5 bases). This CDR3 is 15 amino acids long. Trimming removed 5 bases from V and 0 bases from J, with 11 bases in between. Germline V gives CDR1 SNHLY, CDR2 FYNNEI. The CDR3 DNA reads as TGTGCCAGCAGTAAGACAGACTATAGCAATCAGCCCCAGCATTTT. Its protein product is CASSKTDYSNQPQHF. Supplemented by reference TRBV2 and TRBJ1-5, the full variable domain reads EPEVTQTPSHQVTQMGQEVILRCVPISNHLYFYWYRQILGQKVEFLVSFYNNEISEKSEIFDDQFSVERPDGSNFTLKIRSTKLEDSAMYFCASSKTDYSNQPQHFGDGTRLSIL.

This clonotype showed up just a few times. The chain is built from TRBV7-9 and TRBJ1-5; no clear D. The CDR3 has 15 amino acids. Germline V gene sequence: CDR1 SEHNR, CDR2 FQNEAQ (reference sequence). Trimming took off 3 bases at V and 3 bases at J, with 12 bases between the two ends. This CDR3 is CASSFSGGYNQPQHF. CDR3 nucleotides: TGTGCCAGCAGCTTCTCCGGCGGATACAATCAGCCCCAGCATTTT.

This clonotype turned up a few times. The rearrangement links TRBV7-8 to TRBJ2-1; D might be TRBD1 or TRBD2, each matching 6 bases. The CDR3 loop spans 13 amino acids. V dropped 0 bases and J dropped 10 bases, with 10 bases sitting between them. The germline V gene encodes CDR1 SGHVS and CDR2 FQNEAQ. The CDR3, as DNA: TGTGCCAGCAGCTTAGCCCAGGGGAGGGAGCAGTTCTTC. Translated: CASSLAQGREQFF.

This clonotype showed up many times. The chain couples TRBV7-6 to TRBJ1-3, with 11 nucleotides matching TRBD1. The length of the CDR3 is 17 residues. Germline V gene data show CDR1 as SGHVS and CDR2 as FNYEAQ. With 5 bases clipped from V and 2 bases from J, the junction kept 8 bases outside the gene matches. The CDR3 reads CASSPQTDRGPGNTIYF. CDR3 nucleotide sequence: TGTGCCAGCAGCCCACAAACGGACAGGGGGCCTGGAAACACCATATATTTT.

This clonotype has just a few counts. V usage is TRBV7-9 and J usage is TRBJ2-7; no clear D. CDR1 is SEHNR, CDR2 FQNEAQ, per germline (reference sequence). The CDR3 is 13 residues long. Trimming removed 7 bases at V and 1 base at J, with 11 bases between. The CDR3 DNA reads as TGTGCCAGCACCAAAGACATGTCCTACGAGCAGTACTTC. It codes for CASTKDMSYEQYF.

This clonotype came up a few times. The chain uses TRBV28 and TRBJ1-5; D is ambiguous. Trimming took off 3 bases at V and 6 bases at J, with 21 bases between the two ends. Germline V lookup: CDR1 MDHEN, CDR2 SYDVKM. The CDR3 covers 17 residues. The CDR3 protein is CASSLEGTLIPAQPQHF. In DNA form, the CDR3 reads TGTGCCAGCAGTTTGGAGGGTACACTTATCCCGGCTCAGCCCCAGCATTTT.

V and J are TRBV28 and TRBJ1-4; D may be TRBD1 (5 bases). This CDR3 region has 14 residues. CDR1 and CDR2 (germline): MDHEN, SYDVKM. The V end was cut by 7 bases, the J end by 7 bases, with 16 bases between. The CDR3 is CASTQLAGSEKLFF. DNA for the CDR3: TGTGCCAGCACCCAGTTGGCAGGGAGTGAAAAACTGTTTTTT.

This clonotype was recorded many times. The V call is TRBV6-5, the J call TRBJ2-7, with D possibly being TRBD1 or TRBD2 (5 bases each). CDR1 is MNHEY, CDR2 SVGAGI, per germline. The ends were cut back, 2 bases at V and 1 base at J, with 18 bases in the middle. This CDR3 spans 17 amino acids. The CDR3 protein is CASSYAFVPGRSYEQYF. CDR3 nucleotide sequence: TGTGCCAGCAGTTACGCGTTTGTTCCGGGGCGATCCTACGAGCAGTACTTC.

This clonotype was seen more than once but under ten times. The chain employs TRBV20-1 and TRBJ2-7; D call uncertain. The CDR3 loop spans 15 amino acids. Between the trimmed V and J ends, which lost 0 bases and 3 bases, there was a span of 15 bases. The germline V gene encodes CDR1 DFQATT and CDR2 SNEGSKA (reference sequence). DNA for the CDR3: TGCAGTGCTAGAGATGAAATCGGCCGGTACTACGAGCAGTACTTC. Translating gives CSARDEIGRYYEQYF.

CDR3 bases: TGTGCCAGCAGCCAAGACAGGAGTGCGATTCCAGTGGGTTCACCCCTCCACTTT. Its translation is CASSQDRSAIPVGSPLHF. The rearrangement links TRBV7-9 to TRBJ1-6, with D possibly matching TRBD1 (6 bases). Germline V lookup: CDR1 SEHNR, CDR2 FQNEAQ (reference sequence). This CDR3 is 18 amino acids long. With 5 bases removed from V and 9 bases from J, the gap between germline ends came to 26 bases.

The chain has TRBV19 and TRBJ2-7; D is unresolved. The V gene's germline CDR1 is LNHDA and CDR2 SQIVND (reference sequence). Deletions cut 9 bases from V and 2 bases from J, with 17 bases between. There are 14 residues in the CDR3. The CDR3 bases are TGTGCCAGCAAACCTGGATGGGATACCTACGAGCAGTACTTC. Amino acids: CASKPGWDTYEQYF.

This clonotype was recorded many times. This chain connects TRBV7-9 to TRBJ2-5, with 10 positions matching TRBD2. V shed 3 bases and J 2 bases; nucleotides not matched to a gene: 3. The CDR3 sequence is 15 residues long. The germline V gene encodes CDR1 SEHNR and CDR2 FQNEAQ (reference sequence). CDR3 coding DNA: TGTGCCAGCAGCTTCGATAGCGGGGGGCAAGAGACCCAGTACTTC. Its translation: CASSFDSGGQETQYF.

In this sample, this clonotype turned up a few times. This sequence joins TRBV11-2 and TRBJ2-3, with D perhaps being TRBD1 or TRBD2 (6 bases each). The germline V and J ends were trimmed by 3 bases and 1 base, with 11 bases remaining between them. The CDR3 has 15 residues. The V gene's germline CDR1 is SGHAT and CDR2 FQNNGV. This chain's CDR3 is CASSLGGFGTDTQYF. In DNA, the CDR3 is TGTGCCAGCAGCTTGGGGGGCTTCGGCACAGATACGCAGTATTTT. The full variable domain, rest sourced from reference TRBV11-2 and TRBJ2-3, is EAGVAQSPRYKIIEKRQSVAFWCNPISGHATLYWYQQILGQGPKLLIQFQNNGVVDDSQLPKDRFSAERLKGVDSTLKIQPAKLEDSAVYLCASSLGGFGTDTQYFGPGTRLTVL.

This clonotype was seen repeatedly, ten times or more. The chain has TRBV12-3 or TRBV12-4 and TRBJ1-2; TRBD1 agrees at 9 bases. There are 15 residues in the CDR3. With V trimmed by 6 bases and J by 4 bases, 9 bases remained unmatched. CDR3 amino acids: CASSLGQGNFYGYTF. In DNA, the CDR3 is TGTGCCAGCAGCCTCGGACAGGGGAACTTCTATGGCTACACCTTC.

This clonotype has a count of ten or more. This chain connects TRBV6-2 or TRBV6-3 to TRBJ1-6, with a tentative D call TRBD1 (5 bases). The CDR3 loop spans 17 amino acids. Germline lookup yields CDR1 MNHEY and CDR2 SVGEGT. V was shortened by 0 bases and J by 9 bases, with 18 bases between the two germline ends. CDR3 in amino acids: CASSYSVPEGVRSPLHF. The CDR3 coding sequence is TGTGCCAGCAGTTACTCGGTTCCCGAAGGGGTACGTTCACCCCTCCACTTT.

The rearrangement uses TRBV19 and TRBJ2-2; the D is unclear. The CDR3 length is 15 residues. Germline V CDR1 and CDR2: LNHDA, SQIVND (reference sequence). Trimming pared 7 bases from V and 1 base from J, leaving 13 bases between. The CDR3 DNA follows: TGTGCCAGTACCCCCGTAGGGTTGAACACCGGGGAGCTGTTTTTT. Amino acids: CASTPVGLNTGELFF.

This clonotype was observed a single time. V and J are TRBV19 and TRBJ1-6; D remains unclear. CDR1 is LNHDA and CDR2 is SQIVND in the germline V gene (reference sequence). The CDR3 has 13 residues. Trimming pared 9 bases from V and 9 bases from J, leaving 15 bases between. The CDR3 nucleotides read TGTGCCAGCGCAGGACGTCACAGTTCACCCCTCCACTTT. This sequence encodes CASAGRHSSPLHF.

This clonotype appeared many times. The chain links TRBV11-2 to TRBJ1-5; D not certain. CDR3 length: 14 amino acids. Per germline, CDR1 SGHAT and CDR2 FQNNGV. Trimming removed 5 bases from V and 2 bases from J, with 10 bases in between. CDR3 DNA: TGTGCCAGCAGCCCGGAGATCGGCAATCAGCCCCAGCATTTT. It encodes CASSPEIGNQPQHF. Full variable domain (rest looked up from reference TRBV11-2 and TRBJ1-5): EAGVAQSPRYKIIEKRQSVAFWCNPISGHATLYWYQQILGQGPKLLIQFQNNGVVDDSQLPKDRFSAERLKGVDSTLKIQPAKLEDSAVYLCASSPEIGNQPQHFGDGTRLSIL.